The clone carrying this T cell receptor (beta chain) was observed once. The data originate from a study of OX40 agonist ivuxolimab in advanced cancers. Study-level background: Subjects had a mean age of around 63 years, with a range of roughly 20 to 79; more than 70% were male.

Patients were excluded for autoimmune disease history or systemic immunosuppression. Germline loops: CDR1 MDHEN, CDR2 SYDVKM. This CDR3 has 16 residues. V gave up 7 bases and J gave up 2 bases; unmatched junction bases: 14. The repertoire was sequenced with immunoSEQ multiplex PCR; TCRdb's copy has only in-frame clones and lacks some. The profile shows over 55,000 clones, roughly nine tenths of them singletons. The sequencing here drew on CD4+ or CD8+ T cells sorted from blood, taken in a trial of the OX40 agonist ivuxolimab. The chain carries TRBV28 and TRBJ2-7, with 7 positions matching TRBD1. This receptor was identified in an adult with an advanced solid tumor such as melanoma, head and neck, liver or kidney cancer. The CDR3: CASKPRQGLGTYEQYF. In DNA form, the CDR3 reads TGTGCCAGCAAGCCCCGACAGGGTCTGGGAACCTACGAGCAGTACTTC.